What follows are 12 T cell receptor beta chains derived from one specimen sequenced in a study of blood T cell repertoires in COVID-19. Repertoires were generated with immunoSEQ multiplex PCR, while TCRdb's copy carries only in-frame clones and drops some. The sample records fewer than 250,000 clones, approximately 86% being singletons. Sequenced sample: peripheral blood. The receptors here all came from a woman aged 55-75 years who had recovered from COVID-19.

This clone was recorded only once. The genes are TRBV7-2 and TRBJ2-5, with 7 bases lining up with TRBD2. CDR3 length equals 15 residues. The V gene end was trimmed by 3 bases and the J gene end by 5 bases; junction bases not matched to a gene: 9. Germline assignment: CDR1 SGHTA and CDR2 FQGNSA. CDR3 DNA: TGTGCCAGCAGCTTTGGGGGGGACTCCCGGGAGACCCAGTACTTC. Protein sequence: CASSFGGDSRETQYF.

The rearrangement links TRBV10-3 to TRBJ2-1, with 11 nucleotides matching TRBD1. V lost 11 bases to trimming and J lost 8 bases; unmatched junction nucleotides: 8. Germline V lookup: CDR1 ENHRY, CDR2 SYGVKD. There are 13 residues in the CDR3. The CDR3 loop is CASRTGGLDEQFF. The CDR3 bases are TGTGCCTCGAGGACAGGGGGCTTGGATGAGCAGTTCTTC.

This CDR3 is CASSLVGLAGNNEQFF. CDR3 nucleotides: TGTGCCAGCAGCTTAGTAGGACTAGCGGGGAACAATGAGCAGTTCTTC. The chain employs TRBV7-2 and TRBJ2-1, with 12 bases that match TRBD2. Germline lookup yields CDR1 SGHTA and CDR2 FQGNSA. The CDR3 is 16 amino acids. With V trimmed by 1 base and J by 5 bases, 3 bases remained unmatched.

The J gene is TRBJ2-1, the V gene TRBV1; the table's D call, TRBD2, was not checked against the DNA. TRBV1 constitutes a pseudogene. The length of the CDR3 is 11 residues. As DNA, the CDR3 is TGCACCAGCAGCCAGTTAAATGAGCAGTTCTTC. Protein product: CTSSQLNEQFF.

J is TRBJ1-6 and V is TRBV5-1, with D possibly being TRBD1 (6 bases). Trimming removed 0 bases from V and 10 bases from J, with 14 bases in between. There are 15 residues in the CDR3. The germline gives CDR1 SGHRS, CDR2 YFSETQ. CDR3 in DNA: TGCGCCAGCAGCTTGGCCCCAGGGGAGGGATCACCCCTCCACTTT. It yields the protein CASSLAPGEGSPLHF.

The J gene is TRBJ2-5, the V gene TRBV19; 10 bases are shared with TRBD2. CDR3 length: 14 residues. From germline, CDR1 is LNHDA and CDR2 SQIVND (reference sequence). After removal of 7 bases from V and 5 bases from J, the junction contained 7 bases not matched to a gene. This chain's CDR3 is CASTASGGYETQYF. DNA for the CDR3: TGTGCCAGTACTGCTAGCGGGGGATACGAGACCCAGTACTTC.

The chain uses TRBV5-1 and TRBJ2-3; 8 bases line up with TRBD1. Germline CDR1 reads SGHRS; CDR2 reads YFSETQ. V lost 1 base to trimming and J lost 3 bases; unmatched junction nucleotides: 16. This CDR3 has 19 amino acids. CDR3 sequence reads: CASSLTTYPSGGETDTQYF. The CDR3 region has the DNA TGCGCCAGCAGCTTGACCACTTACCCGTCAGGGGGCGAGACAGATACGCAGTATTTT.

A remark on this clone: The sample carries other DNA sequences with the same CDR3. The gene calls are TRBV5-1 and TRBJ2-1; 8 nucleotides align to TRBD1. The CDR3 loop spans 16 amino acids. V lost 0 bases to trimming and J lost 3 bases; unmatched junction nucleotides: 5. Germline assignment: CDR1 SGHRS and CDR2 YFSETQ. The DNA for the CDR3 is TGCGCCAGCAGCTTGGCCCTGGGACAGGTCTACAATGAGCAGTTCTTC. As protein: CASSLALGQVYNEQFF. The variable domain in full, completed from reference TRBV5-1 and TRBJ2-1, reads KAGVTQTPRYLIKTRGQQVTLSCSPISGHRSVSWYQQTPGQGLQFLFEYFSETQRNKGNFPGRFSGRQFSNSRSEMNVSTLELGDSALYLCASSLALGQVYNEQFFGPGTRLTVL.

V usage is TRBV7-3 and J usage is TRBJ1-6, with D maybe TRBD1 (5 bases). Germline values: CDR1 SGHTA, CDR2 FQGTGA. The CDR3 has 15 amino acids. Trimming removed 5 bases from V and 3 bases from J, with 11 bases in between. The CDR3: CASSDSGVYNSPLHF. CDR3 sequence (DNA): TGTGCCAGCAGCGACAGCGGGGTCTATAATTCACCCCTCCACTTT.

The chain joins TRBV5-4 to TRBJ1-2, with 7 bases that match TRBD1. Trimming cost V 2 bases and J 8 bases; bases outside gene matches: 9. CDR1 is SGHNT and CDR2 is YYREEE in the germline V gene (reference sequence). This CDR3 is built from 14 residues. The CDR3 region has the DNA TGTGCCAGCAGCTTAGGAGGGACAGTAAACGGCTACACCTTC. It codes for CASSLGGTVNGYTF.

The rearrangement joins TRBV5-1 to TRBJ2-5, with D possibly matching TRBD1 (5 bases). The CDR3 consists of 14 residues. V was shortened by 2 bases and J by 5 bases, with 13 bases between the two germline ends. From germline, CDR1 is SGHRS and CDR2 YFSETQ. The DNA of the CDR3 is TGCGCCAGCAGCTTAGTCAGGGAAGGGGAGACCCAGTACTTC. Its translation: CASSLVREGETQYF.

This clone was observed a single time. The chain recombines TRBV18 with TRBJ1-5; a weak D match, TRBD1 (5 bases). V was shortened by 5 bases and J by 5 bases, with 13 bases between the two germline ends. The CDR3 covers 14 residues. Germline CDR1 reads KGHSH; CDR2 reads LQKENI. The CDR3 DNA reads TGTGCCAGCTCAGTCGGACAAACTCATCAGCCCCAGCATTTT. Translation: CASSVGQTHQPQHF. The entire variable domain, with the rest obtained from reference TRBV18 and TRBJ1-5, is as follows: NAGVMQNPRHLVRRRGQEARLRCSPMKGHSHVYWYRQLPEEGLKFMVYLQKENIIDESGMPKERFSAEFPKEGPSILRIQQVVRGDSAAYFCASSVGQTHQPQHFGDGTRLSIL.